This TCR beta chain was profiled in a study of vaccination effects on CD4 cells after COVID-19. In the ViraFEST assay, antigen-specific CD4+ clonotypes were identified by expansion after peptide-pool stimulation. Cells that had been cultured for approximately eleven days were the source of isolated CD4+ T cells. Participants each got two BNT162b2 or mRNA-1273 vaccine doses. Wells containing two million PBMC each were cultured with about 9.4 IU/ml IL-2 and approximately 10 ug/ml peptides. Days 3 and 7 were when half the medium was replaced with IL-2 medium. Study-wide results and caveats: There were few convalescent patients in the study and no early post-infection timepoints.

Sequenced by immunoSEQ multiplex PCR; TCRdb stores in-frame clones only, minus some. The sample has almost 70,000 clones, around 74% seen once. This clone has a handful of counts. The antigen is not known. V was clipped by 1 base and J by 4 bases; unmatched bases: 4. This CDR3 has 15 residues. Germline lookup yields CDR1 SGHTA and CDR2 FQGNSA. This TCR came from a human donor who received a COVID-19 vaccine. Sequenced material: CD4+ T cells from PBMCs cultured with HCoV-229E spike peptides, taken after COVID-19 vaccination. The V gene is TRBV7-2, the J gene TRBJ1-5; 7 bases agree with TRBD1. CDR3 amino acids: CASSLDLRGNQPQHF. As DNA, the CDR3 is TGTGCCAGCAGCTTAGATCTCAGGGGGAATCAGCCCCAGCATTTT.